Listed here are 20 T cell receptor beta chains from one sample, sequenced in a study of blood T cell repertoires in COVID-19. Assay used: immunoSEQ multiplex PCR; TCRdb lists only in-frame clones, some missing. Of approximately 240,000 clones listed, 83% are singletons. Sequences were obtained from peripheral blood. The source of these receptors is a human donor in a cohort sampled during active COVID-19.

The CDR3: CASGRTSGGSTDTQYF. The DNA of the CDR3 is TGTGCCAGCGGTAGGACTAGCGGGGGAAGCACAGATACGCAGTATTTT. The chain carries TRBV25-1 and TRBJ2-3, with TRBD2 matching over 13 bases. This CDR3 region has 16 residues. In germline, CDR1 is MGHDK, CDR2 SYGVNS. Unmatched junction bases numbered 5, after V lost 8 bases and J lost 0 bases.

The chain joins TRBV24-1 to TRBJ2-3; 7 positions agree with TRBD1. Germline CDR1 KGHDR, CDR2 SFDVKD. The CDR3 is 16 residues long. V was clipped by 3 bases and J by 0 bases; unmatched bases: 5. CDR3 region: CATSDPRDSSTDTQYF. The CDR3 DNA is TGTGCCACCAGTGATCCCCGGGACAGTAGCACAGATACGCAGTATTTT.

The rearrangement links TRBV6-1 to TRBJ1-5, with 10 bases matching TRBD1. Unmatched junction bases numbered 9, after V lost 3 bases and J lost 7 bases. CDR1 and CDR2 from the germline V gene are MNHNS and SASEGT. The CDR3 has 16 amino acids. The CDR3 DNA reads TGTGCCAGCAGTGATCGGGACAGGGGATCCAGACAGCCCCAGCATTTT. It is translated as CASSDRDRGSRQPQHF.

The chain combines TRBV27 with TRBJ2-2, with TRBD2 matching 10 bases. The CDR3 is 19 residues long. V shed 3 bases, J shed 2 bases, and the junction held 12 bases outside the gene matches. Germline values: CDR1 MNHEY, CDR2 SMNVEV (reference sequence). CDR3 sequence (DNA): TGTGCCAGCAGTTTGACCCCGTTACTAGCGGGGATCAACACCGGGGAGCTGTTTTTT. It encodes CASSLTPLLAGINTGELFF.

This clone has more than one count but fewer than ten. The chain couples TRBV5-4 to TRBJ2-2; D possibly corresponds to TRBD1 (5 bases). The CDR3 has 15 residues. The V gene lost 0 bases and the J gene lost 3 bases, with 9 bases spanning the gap. The germline gives CDR1 SGHNT, CDR2 YYREEE (reference sequence). This CDR3 reads CASSLGGQYTGELFF. In DNA, the CDR3 is TGTGCCAGCAGCTTGGGCGGACAATACACCGGGGAGCTGTTTTTT.

The chain carries TRBV9 and TRBJ2-1; 8 nucleotides line up with TRBD1. With V trimmed by 2 bases and J by 10 bases, 11 bases remained unmatched. Germline V CDR1 and CDR2: SGDLS, YYNGEE. This CDR3 comprises 15 residues. In DNA, the CDR3 is TGTGCCAGCAGCGTGGACAGGGAAGTAGATGGGGAGCAGTTCTTC. This encodes CASSVDREVDGEQFF.

This sequence joins TRBV19 and TRBJ1-1; no reliable D call. This CDR3 is built from 14 residues. Germline V lookup: CDR1 LNHDA, CDR2 SQIVND (reference sequence). Trimming removed 5 bases from V and 1 base from J, with 11 bases in between. This CDR3 reads CASSSSGGNTEAFF. CDR3 coding DNA: TGTGCCAGTAGTTCCAGTGGCGGGAACACTGAAGCTTTCTTT.

The gene calls are TRBV29-1 and TRBJ1-2; D unresolved. This CDR3 has 11 amino acids. With 7 bases removed from V and 6 bases from J, the gap between germline ends came to 12 bases. The germline V gene has CDR1 SQVTM and CDR2 ANQGSEA. The CDR3 is CSALRGNGYTF. CDR3 nucleotide sequence: TGCAGCGCCCTCAGAGGAAATGGCTACACCTTC.

The CDR3 DNA reads as TGTGCCAGCAGTTACGCGGGGCACTCCTACGAGCAGTACTTC. It specifies CASSYAGHSYEQYF. V gene TRBV6-6 combines with J gene TRBJ2-7; a possible D gene is TRBD2 (6 bases). Germline V CDR1 and CDR2: MNHNY, SVGAGI (reference sequence). V was clipped by 2 bases and J by 0 bases, with 8 bases between them. CDR3 size: 14 residues.

This chain links TRBV6-1 with TRBJ2-2, with a tentative D call TRBD2 (7 bases). V lost 2 bases and J lost 8, with 12 bases in between. Germline loops: CDR1 MNHNS, CDR2 SASEGT. This CDR3 has 14 residues. The CDR3 DNA follows: TGTGCCAGCAGTGAACAGGGGAGGGAGGGGGAGCTGTTTTTT. This codes for CASSEQGREGELFF.

The chain combines TRBV3-1 (or the pseudogene TRBV3-2) with TRBJ2-7; tentatively, D is TRBD2 (6 bases). The CDR3 loop spans 14 amino acids. Trimming removed 1 base at V and 7 bases at J, with 14 bases between. Looked up from germline, CDR1 is LGHDT and CDR2 is YNNKEL (reference sequence). The CDR3 region has the DNA TGTGCCAGCAGCCAAGGTTGGCAGGGAGGAGAGCAGTACTTC. Translating gives CASSQGWQGGEQYF.

The V gene is TRBV5-1, the J gene TRBJ2-7; perhaps TRBD1 as D (6 bases). The CDR3 totals 13 residues. V shed 1 base and J shed 6 bases, with 11 bases lying between them. Germline V gene sequence: CDR1 SGHRS, CDR2 YFSETQ. CDR3 amino acids: CASSLRDTSEQYF. The DNA of the CDR3 is TGCGCCAGCAGCTTGAGGGACACATCCGAGCAGTACTTC.

As concerns this clone: This CDR3 is also generated by other DNA sequences in the sample. The V and J genes are TRBV12-3 or TRBV12-4 and TRBJ2-7; D is unclear. The CDR3 totals 11 residues. V lost 5 bases, J lost 1 base, and 3 bases lay in between. The CDR3 DNA is TGTGCCAGCAGTCAATCCTACGAGCAGTACTTC. Its translation: CASSQSYEQYF.

This clone has only one observation. V and J are TRBV5-4 and TRBJ2-5; D is unresolved. This CDR3 has 11 amino acids. Per germline, CDR1 SGHNT and CDR2 YYREEE (reference sequence). The ends were cut back, 4 bases at V and 2 bases at J, with 3 bases in the middle. The CDR3: CASSTQETQYF. The CDR3 DNA follows: TGTGCCAGCAGCACTCAAGAGACCCAGTACTTC. Variable domain in full (rest from reference TRBV5-4 and TRBJ2-5): ETGVTQSPTHLIKTRGQQVTLRCSSQSGHNTVSWYQQALGQGPQFIFQYYREEENGRGNFPPRFSGLQFPNYSSELNVNALELDDSALYLCASSTQETQYFGPGTRLLVL.

J is TRBJ2-2 and V is TRBV19, with no clear D. Germline V CDR1 and CDR2: LNHDA, SQIVND (reference sequence). The ends were cut back, 7 bases at V and 1 base at J, with 10 bases in the middle. The CDR3 loop spans 14 amino acids. CDR3 region: CASKVPGNTGELFF. The CDR3 DNA reads TGTGCCAGTAAAGTTCCCGGGAACACCGGGGAGCTGTTTTTT.

The chain couples TRBV6-2 or TRBV6-3 to TRBJ1-2; perhaps TRBD1 as D (6 bases). The V end was cut by 4 bases, the J end by 5 bases, with 17 bases between. The CDR3 runs to 15 residues. Germline assignment: CDR1 MNHEY and CDR2 SVGEGT. The CDR3 sequence is CASSWRRQALYGYTF. CDR3 DNA: TGTGCCAGCAGTTGGCGTCGACAGGCGCTGTATGGCTACACCTTC.

The sample holds a few counts of this clone. Written as DNA, the CDR3 is TGTGCCAGCAGTTCGGACAGGGACGAGCAGTACTTC. As protein: CASSSDRDEQYF. The gene calls are TRBV6-5 and TRBJ2-7; 8 bases line up with TRBD1. The J segment lost 5 bases and the V segment lost 4 bases, leaving 1 base of the junction unmatched. The CDR3 contains 12 residues. The germline gives CDR1 MNHEY, CDR2 SVGAGI.

The count of this clone is one. J is TRBJ1-1 and V is TRBV5-1; D is possibly TRBD1 (5 bases). This CDR3 has 16 residues. The germline CDR1 and CDR2 sequences are SGHRS and YFSETQ. V lost 0 bases, J lost 4 bases, and 16 bases lay in between. CDR3 nucleotides: TGCGCCAGCAGCTTGGGACAGTTAGTAACGGGCACTGAAGCTTTCTTT. Amino acid sequence: CASSLGQLVTGTEAFF.

CDR3 loop: CSASPQGPSYEQYF. DNA of the CDR3: TGCAGTGCTAGTCCCCAGGGGCCTTCCTACGAGCAGTACTTC. This chain links TRBV20-1 with TRBJ2-7, with D maybe TRBD1 (6 bases). CDR3 size: 14 residues. The V and J ends lost 3 bases and 1 base respectively, with 13 bases between them. The V gene's germline CDR1 is DFQATT and CDR2 SNEGSKA (reference sequence).

The genes are TRBV7-6 and TRBJ2-1, with 11 bases matching TRBD2. The length of the CDR3 is 18 residues. Per germline, CDR1 SGHVS and CDR2 FNYEAQ. With 5 bases clipped from V and 1 base from J, the junction kept 10 bases outside the gene matches. The CDR3 bases are TGTGCCAGCAGCGCAGGCACTAGCGGGGGTCCTTCCTACAATGAGCAGTTCTTC. It encodes CASSAGTSGGPSYNEQFF.